A selection of T cell receptor beta chains follows, all from one sample in a study of blood T cell repertoires in COVID-19. Measured with immunoSEQ multiplex PCR; TCRdb has only the in-frame clones, and not every one. The sample lists roughly 220,000 clones; about 85% were seen once. Sequencing was done on a sample of peripheral blood. These receptors all come from a man in his fifties or sixties who had recovered from COVID-19. Both conserved end residues are part of each CDR3. A D gene is named only where the DNA matches it firmly. Where a row states a size, it is once, few, many or the class of an expanded clone; other rows omit it.

. | 16 | . | TRBJ1-1 | TRBV3-1/TRBV3-2 | TGTGCCAGCAGCCAAGATAGGTTAACAGCCACTCGGGGGGCTTTCTTT | CASSQDRLTATRGAFF
. | 14 | . | TRBJ1-4 | TRBV28 | TGTGCCAGCAGGCCGACAGGTGGAGGTGAAAAACTGTTTTTT | CASRPTGGGEKLFF
. | 14 | . | TRBJ2-1 | TRBV7-9 | TGTGCCAGCAGGCCCGGGGGGCTCCCAGGGGAGCAGTTCTTC | CASRPGGLPGEQFF
. | 14 | . | TRBJ1-2 | TRBV21-1 | TGTGCCAGCAGAGGACAGGGAGGAGGATATGGCTACACCTTC | CASRGQGGGYGYTF
TRBD1 | 15 | . | TRBJ2-7 | TRBV6-5 | TGTGCCAGCAGCCCGATACGAACAGGGGGCAGGGAGCAGTACTTC | CASSPIRTGGREQYF
. | 13 | . | TRBJ1-1 | TRBV27 | TGTGCCAGCAGCGTGACAGCTAACACTGAAGCTTTCTTT | CASSVTANTEAFF
TRBD1 | 16 | . | TRBJ1-5 | TRBV18 | TGTGCCAGCTCACCACTCGACAGGGGGCGCAATCAGCCCCAGCATTTT | CASSPLDRGRNQPQHF
. | 12 | . | TRBJ2-5 | TRBV19 | TGTGCCAGTAGTTTTCGCCAAGAGACCCAGTACTTC | CASSFRQETQYF
TRBD1 | 16 | . | TRBJ2-1 | TRBV19 | TGTGCCAGTAGTAACTTCCGGGGACAGGGTGGCAATGAGCAGTTCTTC | CASSNFRGQGGNEQFF
. | 14 | . | TRBJ2-1 | TRBV7-2 | TGTGCCAGCAGCTTAACAGGACAAAACAATGAGCAGTTCTTC | CASSLTGQNNEQFF
. | 13 | . | TRBJ2-7 | TRBV7-9 | TGTGCCAGCAGCGTAACGGTGACCTACGAGCAGTACTTC | CASSVTVTYEQYF
TRBD1 | 18 | . | TRBJ1-2 | TRBV9 | TGTGCCAGCAGCCGACGGATTGGGACAGACCCCCTTTACTATGGCTACACCTTC | CASSRRIGTDPLYYGYTF
TRBD1 | 14 | . | TRBJ2-7 | TRBV6-1 | TGTGCCAGCAGGCGCTCGGGACAGAGCTACGAGCAGTACTTC | CASRRSGQSYEQYF
TRBD2 | 15 | . | TRBJ2-2 | TRBV28 | TGTGCCAGCAGACCCGGGACTAGTGGCACCGGGGAGCTGTTTTTT | CASRPGTSGTGELFF
TRBD2 | 15 | . | TRBJ2-1 | TRBV28 | TGTGCCAGCAGTCTCGGGACTAGCGGGAGAGCTGAGCAGTTCTTC | CASSLGTSGRAEQFF
TRBD1 | 14 | . | TRBJ2-3 | TRBV5-5 | TGTGCCAGCAGCCGAACAGGGGGTTCAGATACGCAGTATTTT | CASSRTGGSDTQYF
. | 13 | . | TRBJ1-5 | TRBV12-3/TRBV12-4 | TGTGCCAGCAGTTTGAGGGAACCTCAGCCCCAGCATTTT | CASSLREPQPQHF
. | 15 | once | TRBJ2-1 | TRBV3-1/TRBV3-2 | TGTGCCAGCAGCCCCCGGGGACTCAGAGTGGGTGAGCAGTTCTTC | CASSPRGLRVGEQFF
. | 16 | . | TRBJ1-3 | TRBV5-1 | TGCGCCAGCAGCTTGGCCGGACAGAGCTCTGGAAACACCATATATTTT | CASSLAGQSSGNTIYF
. | 12 | . | TRBJ2-7 | TRBV29-1 | TGCAGCGTTGAACAGGGGCTTAGGGAGCAGTACTTC | CSVEQGLREQYF
. | 13 | . | TRBJ2-1 | TRBV24-1 | TGTGCCACCAGTGATCCACCCGGTTATGAGCAGTTCTTC | CATSDPPGYEQFF
TRBD1 | 16 | . | TRBJ2-4 | TRBV10-1 | TGCGCCAGCGGTCAAGGGGGCTTTGTAGCCAAAAACATTCAGTACTTC | CASGQGGFVAKNIQYF
. | 14 | . | TRBJ1-2 | TRBV2 | TGTGCCAGCAGAGTTGACGGAGCGAACTATGGCTACACCTTC | CASRVDGANYGYTF
. | 13 | . | TRBJ1-2 | TRBV5-1 | TGCGCCAGCAGCTTGTCCAGGGATTATGGCTACACCTTC | CASSLSRDYGYTF
. | 12 | . | TRBJ2-2 | TRBV28 | TGTGCCAGCAGGTCTAGTATAGGGGAGCTGTTTTTT | CASRSSIGELFF
. | 15 | few | TRBJ2-3 | TRBV19 | TGTGCCAGTAGTATTAGCAGCGTTGGCGCAGATACGCAGTATTTT | CASSISSVGADTQYF
. | 14 | . | TRBJ1-1 | TRBV18 | TGTGCCAGCTCAGGAAGGGGGGGGAACACTGAAGCTTTCTTT | CASSGRGGNTEAFF
. | 11 | . | TRBJ2-2 | TRBV21-1 | TGTGCCAGCTATAACACCGGGGAGCTGTTTTTT | CASYNTGELFF
TRBD1 | 13 | . | TRBJ1-4 | TRBV25-1 | TGTGCCAGCAGTGAAGCCGGGACAGCAAAACTGTTTTTT | CASSEAGTAKLFF
TRBD1 | 16 | once | TRBJ2-5 | TRBV19 | TGTGCCAGTAGTAAACTACAGGGGGCGCGATTTGAGACCCAGTACTTC | CASSKLQGARFETQYF
. | 13 | . | TRBJ1-1 | TRBV29-1 | TGCAGCGGACTCGGCGAAAGTGCCACTGAAGCTTTCTTT | CSGLGESATEAFF